One sample yielded the 15 T cell receptor beta chains listed below, sequenced in a study of blood T cell repertoires in COVID-19. Only in-frame clones appear in the TCRdb table, and some are missing; sequencing was by immunoSEQ multiplex PCR. The sample consists of roughly 34,000 clones, 88% of them appearing once. Source material: peripheral blood. The receptors originated from a woman over 75 with active or convalescent COVID-19.

V gene TRBV5-1 combines with J gene TRBJ1-4; 7 positions agree with TRBD1. The CDR3 has 14 amino acids. The V and J ends lost 4 bases and 6 bases, in that order; junction bases with no gene match: 6. CDR1 is SGHRS and CDR2 is YFSETQ in the germline V gene. Here the CDR3 reads CASSEQGRDEKLFF. In nucleotides, the CDR3 is TGCGCCAGCAGCGAACAGGGGCGGGATGAAAAACTGTTTTTT.

The V and J genes are TRBV29-1 and TRBJ2-3, with 16 bases aligning to TRBD2. CDR1 is SQVTM and CDR2 is ANQGSEA in the germline V gene. The length of the CDR3 is 19 residues. Unmatched junction bases numbered 16, after V lost 6 bases and J lost 4 bases. CDR3 nucleotides: TGCAGCGTCGCGGTGTGGGAGGGACTAGCGGGGGGGATGTCAGATACGCAGTATTTT. It encodes CSVAVWEGLAGGMSDTQYF.

This chain links TRBV10-2 with TRBJ2-3, with 10 bases aligning to TRBD2. The CDR3 is 17 amino acids. J gave up 3 bases and V 5 bases, and 11 bases lay outside the gene matches. CDR1 and CDR2 (germline): WSHSY, SAAADI. The CDR3 loop is CASSLSEAGGPTDTQYF. The DNA for the CDR3 is TGCGCCAGCAGTCTTTCCGAAGCGGGGGGGCCGACAGATACGCAGTATTTT.

V and J are TRBV28 and TRBJ2-3; TRBD2 matches 8 bases. V lost 7 bases and J lost 5; bases outside the gene matches: 14. This CDR3 has 16 residues. Looked up from germline, CDR1 is MDHEN and CDR2 is SYDVKM. Here the CDR3 DNA reads TGTGCCAGCAATGCCCCCGGGGGGGCCGGTTTAGATACGCAGTATTTT. Translation: CASNAPGGAGLDTQYF.

V is TRBV6-5 and J is TRBJ1-2; D is possibly TRBD1 (6 bases). Trimming pared 7 bases from V and 4 bases from J, leaving 19 bases between. Germline-derived CDR1 and CDR2 are MNHEY and SVGAGI. CDR3 length: 15 residues. The CDR3: CASIKELGGSYGYTF. As DNA, the CDR3 is TGTGCCAGCATCAAAGAGCTTGGGGGCAGCTATGGCTACACCTTC.

This chain uses TRBV5-1 with TRBJ2-1, with TRBD1 matching 7 bases. Trimming at V came to 4 bases and at J to 7 bases, leaving 2 bases not matched to a gene. CDR3 length: 12 residues. Germline values: CDR1 SGHRS, CDR2 YFSETQ. CDR3 sequence reads: CASSKGANEQFF. The CDR3 DNA reads as TGCGCCAGCAGCAAGGGGGCGAATGAGCAGTTCTTC.

This clone was seen just once. The chain links TRBV15 to TRBJ2-5; a weak D match, TRBD2 (7 bases). Germline CDR1 LNHNV, CDR2 YYDKDF (reference sequence). The length of the CDR3 is 18 residues. Trimming removed 1 base at V and 2 bases at J, with 20 bases between. The CDR3 nucleotides are TGTGCCACCAGCAGAGTATCGGCGGGGGCGCGTATTCAAGAGACCCAGTACTTC. Encoded protein: CATSRVSAGARIQETQYF.

The chain has TRBV3-1 (or the pseudogene TRBV3-2) and TRBJ2-3; the D gene is possibly TRBD1 (7 bases). The germline V and J ends were trimmed by 0 bases and 1 base, with 14 bases remaining between them. There are 17 residues in the CDR3. CDR1 is LGHDT, CDR2 YNNKEL, per germline (reference sequence). The CDR3 coding sequence is TGTGCCAGCAGCCAAGATTGGAGGGGGCAACGCACAGATACGCAGTATTTT. Translating gives CASSQDWRGQRTDTQYF.

This rearrangement joins TRBV2 to TRBJ1-2; 7 nucleotides align to TRBD1. Germline V gives CDR1 SNHLY, CDR2 FYNNEI. This CDR3 has 14 amino acids. The J segment lost 7 bases and the V segment lost 6 bases, leaving 11 bases of the junction unmatched. CDR3 bases: TGTGCCAGCAGACCAGGACAGGTGGATCGTGGCTACACCTTC. It yields the protein CASRPGQVDRGYTF.

V and J are TRBV5-4 and TRBJ2-7, with 8 bases lining up with TRBD2. In germline, CDR1 is SGHNT, CDR2 YYREEE (reference sequence). With V trimmed by 0 bases and J by 1 base, 6 bases remained unmatched. CDR3 length: 16 residues. The CDR3 DNA follows: TGTGCCAGCAGCTTGGCACTAGCGGCGCATTCCTACGAGCAGTACTTC. Its protein product is CASSLALAAHSYEQYF.

The chain combines TRBV6-6 with TRBJ1-1; 8 bases fit TRBD1. Germline assignment: CDR1 MNHNY and CDR2 SVGAGI (reference sequence). The ends lost 11 bases at V and 0 bases at J; junction bases unmatched: 8. This CDR3 is built from 14 residues. The CDR3 nucleotides read TGTGCCGCCCAACAGGGGGGGTTGAACACTGAAGCTTTCTTT. This sequence encodes CAAQQGGLNTEAFF.

This sequence joins TRBV6-5 and TRBJ2-5; tentatively, D is TRBD1 (5 bases). CDR1 is MNHEY and CDR2 is SVGAGI in the germline V gene. The CDR3 has 14 amino acids. V was cut by 6 bases and J by 1 base, with 12 bases left in between. The CDR3 coding sequence is TGTGCCAGCAGGGGTACAGGAGCCCAAGAGACCCAGTACTTC. Translating gives CASRGTGAQETQYF.

This chain uses TRBV2 with TRBJ2-3; 10 positions agree with TRBD1. The V gene's germline CDR1 is SNHLY and CDR2 FYNNEI. This CDR3 is built from 15 residues. J lost 1 base, V lost 6 bases, and 4 bases had no gene match. CDR3 nucleotide sequence: TGTGCCAGCAGGACCGGGACAGGGGGCACAGATACGCAGTATTTT. Its protein is CASRTGTGGTDTQYF.

The chain is built from TRBV28 and TRBJ2-3; the match to TRBD1 covers 7 bases. CDR3 length: 15 residues. Germline V gives CDR1 MDHEN, CDR2 SYDVKM. Trimming cost V 3 bases and J 1 base; bases outside gene matches: 4. The CDR3 region is CASSFRGSGTDTQYF. Here the CDR3 DNA reads TGTGCCAGCAGTTTCAGGGGGTCCGGCACAGATACGCAGTATTTT.

The chain links TRBV7-8 to TRBJ2-7; possibly TRBD2 for D (5 bases). Germline V lookup: CDR1 SGHVS, CDR2 FQNEAQ. V dropped 5 bases and J dropped 3 bases, with 17 bases sitting between them. The CDR3 contains 15 residues. The CDR3 DNA sequence: TGTGCCAGCAGCCCTCGGGGAGCCGACTTCTACGAGCAGTACTTC. The encoded protein is CASSPRGADFYEQYF.